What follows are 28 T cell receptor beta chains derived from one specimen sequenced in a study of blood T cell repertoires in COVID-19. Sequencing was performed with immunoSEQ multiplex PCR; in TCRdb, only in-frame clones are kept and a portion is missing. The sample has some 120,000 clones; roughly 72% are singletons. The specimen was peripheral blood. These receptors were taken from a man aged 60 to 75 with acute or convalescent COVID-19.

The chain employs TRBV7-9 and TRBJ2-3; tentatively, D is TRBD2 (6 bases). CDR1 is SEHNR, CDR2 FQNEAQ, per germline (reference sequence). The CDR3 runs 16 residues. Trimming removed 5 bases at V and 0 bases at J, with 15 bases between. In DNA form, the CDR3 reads TGTGCCAGCAGCCAGATCGGGACTCTGAGCACAGATACGCAGTATTTT. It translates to CASSQIGTLSTDTQYF.

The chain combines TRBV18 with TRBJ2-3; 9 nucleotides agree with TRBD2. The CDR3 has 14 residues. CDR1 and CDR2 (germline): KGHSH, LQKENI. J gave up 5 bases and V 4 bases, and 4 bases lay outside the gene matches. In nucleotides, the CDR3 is TGTGCCAGCTCACTCCGACTAGCGGAAGATACGCAGTATTTT. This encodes CASSLRLAEDTQYF. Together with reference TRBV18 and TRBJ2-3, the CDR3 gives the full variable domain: NAGVMQNPRHLVRRRGQEARLRCSPMKGHSHVYWYRQLPEEGLKFMVYLQKENIIDESGMPKERFSAEFPKEGPSILRIQQVVRGDSAAYFCASSLRLAEDTQYFGPGTRLTVL.

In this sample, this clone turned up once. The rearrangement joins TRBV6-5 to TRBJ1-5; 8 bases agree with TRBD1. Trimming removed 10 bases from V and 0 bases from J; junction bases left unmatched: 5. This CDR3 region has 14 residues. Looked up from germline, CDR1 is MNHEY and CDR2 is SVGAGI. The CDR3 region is CANGDRNSNQPQHF. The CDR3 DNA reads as TGTGCCAATGGGGACAGGAATAGCAATCAGCCCCAGCATTTT.

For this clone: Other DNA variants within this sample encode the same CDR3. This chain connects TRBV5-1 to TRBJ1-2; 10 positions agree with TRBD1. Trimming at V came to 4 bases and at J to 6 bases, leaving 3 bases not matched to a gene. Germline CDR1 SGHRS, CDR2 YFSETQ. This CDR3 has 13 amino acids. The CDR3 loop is CASSPGQGDGYTF. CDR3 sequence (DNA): TGCGCCAGCAGCCCTGGACAGGGGGATGGCTACACCTTC.

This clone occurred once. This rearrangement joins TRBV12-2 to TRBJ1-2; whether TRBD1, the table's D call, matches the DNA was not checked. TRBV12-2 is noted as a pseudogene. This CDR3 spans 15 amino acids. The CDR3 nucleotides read TGTGCAAGTCGCCCCGTCATGGGGACAGTTTATGGCTACACCTTC. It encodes CASRPVMGTVYGYTF.

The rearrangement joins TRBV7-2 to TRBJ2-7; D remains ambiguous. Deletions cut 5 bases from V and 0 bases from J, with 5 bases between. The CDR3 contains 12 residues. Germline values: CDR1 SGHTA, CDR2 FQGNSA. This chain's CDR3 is CASSQYSYEQYF. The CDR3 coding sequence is TGTGCCAGCAGCCAGTACTCCTACGAGCAGTACTTC.

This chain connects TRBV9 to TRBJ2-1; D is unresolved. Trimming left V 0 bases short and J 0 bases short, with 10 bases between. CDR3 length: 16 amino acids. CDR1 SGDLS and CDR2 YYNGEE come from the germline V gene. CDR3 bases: TGTGCCAGCAGCGTAGTTCCTCTTTCCTCCTACAATGAGCAGTTCTTC. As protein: CASSVVPLSSYNEQFF.

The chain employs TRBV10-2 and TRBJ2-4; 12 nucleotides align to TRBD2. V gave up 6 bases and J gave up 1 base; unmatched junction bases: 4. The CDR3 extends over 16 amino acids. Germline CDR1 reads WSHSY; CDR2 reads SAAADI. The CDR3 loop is CASSPTSGGAKNIQYF. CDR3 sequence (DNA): TGCGCCAGCAGCCCTACTAGCGGGGGGGCCAAAAACATTCAGTACTTC.

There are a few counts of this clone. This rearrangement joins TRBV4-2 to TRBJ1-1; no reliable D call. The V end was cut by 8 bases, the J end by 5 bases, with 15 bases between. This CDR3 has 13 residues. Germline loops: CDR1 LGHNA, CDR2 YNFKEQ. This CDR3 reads CASGSLSETEAFF. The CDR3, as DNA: TGTGCCAGCGGGTCCTTGTCGGAGACTGAAGCTTTCTTT.

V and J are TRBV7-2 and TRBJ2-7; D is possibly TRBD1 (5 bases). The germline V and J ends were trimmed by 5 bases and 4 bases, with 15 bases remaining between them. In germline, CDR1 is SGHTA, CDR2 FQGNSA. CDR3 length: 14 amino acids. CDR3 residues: CASSPPGLTYEQYF. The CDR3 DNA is TGTGCCAGCAGCCCACCAGGGTTAACGTACGAGCAGTACTTC.

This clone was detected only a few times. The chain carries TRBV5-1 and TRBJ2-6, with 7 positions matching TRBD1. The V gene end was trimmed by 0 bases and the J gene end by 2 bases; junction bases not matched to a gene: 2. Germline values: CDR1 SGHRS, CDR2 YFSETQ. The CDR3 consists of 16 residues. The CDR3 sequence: CASSLAGTAGANVLTF. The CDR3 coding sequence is TGCGCCAGCAGCTTGGCCGGGACAGCTGGGGCCAACGTCCTGACTTTC.

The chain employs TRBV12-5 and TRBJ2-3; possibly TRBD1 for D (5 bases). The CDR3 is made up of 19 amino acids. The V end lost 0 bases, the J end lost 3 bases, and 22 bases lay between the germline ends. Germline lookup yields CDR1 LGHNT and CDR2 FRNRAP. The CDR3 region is CASGLVHFAQTAWTDTQYF. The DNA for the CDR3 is TGTGCTAGTGGTTTGGTACACTTTGCCCAGACAGCTTGGACAGATACGCAGTATTTT.

This chain's CDR3 is CARLSGADRGELGYGYTF. For the CDR3, the DNA is TGTGCCAGACTTTCTGGGGCCGACAGGGGAGAACTGGGCTATGGCTACACCTTC. The J gene is TRBJ1-2, the V gene TRBV6-4, with 8 bases lining up with TRBD1. Trimming took 9 bases from V and 4 from J; bases not matched to a gene: 22. This CDR3 region has 18 residues. The V gene's germline CDR1 is MRHNA and CDR2 SNTAGT.

The CDR3 sequence: CASRASQGANTEAFF. CDR3 in DNA: TGTGCCAGCAGGGCGTCTCAGGGGGCCAACACTGAAGCTTTCTTT. J is TRBJ1-1 and V is TRBV2, with 8 bases aligning to TRBD1. J was trimmed by 2 bases and V by 6 bases; bases with no gene match: 8. CDR1 and CDR2 from the germline V gene are SNHLY and FYNNEI. This CDR3 is 15 amino acids long.

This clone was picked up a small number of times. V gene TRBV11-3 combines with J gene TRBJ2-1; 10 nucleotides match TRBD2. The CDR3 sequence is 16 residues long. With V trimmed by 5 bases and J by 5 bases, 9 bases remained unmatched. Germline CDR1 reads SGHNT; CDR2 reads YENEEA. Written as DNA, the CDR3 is TGTGCCAGCAGCCAAAGCGGGGGGGCGGCCGACAATGAGCAGTTCTTC. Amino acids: CASSQSGGAADNEQFF.

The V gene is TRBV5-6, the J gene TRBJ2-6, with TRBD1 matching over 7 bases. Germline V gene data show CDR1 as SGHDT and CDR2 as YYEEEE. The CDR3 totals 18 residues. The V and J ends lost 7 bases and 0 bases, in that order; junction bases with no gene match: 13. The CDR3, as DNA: TGTGCCAGCCAGAAGTGGACAGGCACATCCTCTGGGGCCAACGTCCTGACTTTC. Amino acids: CASQKWTGTSSGANVLTF.

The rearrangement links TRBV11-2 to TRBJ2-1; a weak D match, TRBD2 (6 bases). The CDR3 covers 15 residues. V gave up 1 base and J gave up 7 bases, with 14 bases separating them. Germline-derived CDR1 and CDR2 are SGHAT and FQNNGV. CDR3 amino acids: CASSLAGREENEQFF. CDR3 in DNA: TGTGCCAGCAGCTTAGCGGGAAGGGAGGAGAATGAGCAGTTCTTC.

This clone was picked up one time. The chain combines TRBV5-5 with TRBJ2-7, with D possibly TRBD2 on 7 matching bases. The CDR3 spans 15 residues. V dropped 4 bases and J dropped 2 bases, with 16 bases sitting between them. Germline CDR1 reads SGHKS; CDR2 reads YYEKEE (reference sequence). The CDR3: CASSRAGEGTYEQYF. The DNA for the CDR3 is TGTGCCAGCAGCCGGGCAGGGGAGGGAACCTACGAGCAGTACTTC.

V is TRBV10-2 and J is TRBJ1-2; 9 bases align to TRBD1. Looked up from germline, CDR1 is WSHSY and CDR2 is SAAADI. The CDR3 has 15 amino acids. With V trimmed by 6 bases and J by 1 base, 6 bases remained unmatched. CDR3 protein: CASSDRTGVNYGYTF. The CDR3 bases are TGCGCCAGCAGCGACAGGACAGGGGTTAACTATGGCTACACCTTC.

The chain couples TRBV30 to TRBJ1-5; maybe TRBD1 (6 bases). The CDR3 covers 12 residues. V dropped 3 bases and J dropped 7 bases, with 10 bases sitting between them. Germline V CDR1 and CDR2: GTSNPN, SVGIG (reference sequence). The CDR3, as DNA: TGTGCCTGGAGCGAAGGGACACAGCCCCAGCATTTT. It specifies CAWSEGTQPQHF.

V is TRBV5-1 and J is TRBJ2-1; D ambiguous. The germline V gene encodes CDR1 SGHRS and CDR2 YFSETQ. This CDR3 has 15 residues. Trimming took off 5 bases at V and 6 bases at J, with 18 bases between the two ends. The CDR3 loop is CASRRLPSSGNEQFF. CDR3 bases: TGCGCCAGCAGGCGACTTCCCTCGTCGGGCAATGAGCAGTTCTTC.

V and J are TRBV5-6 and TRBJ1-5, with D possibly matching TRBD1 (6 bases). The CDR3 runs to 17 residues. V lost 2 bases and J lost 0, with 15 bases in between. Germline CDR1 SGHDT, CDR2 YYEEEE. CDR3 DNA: TGTGCCAGCAGCTTTGCCCAGGGGCGAGGTAGCAATCAGCCCCAGCATTTT. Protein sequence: CASSFAQGRGSNQPQHF.

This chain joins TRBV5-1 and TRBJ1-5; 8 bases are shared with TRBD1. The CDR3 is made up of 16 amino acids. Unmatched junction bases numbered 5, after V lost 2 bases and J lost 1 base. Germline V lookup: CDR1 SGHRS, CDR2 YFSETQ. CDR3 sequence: CASSLDGQGSNQPQHF. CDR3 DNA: TGCGCCAGCAGCTTAGACGGACAGGGAAGCAATCAGCCCCAGCATTTT.

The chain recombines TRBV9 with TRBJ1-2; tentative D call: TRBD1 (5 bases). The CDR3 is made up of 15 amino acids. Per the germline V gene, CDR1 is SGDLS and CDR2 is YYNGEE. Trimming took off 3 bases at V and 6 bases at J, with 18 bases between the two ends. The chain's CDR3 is CASSAHHPGGDGYTF. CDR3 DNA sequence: TGTGCCAGCAGCGCCCATCACCCTGGGGGGGATGGCTACACCTTC.

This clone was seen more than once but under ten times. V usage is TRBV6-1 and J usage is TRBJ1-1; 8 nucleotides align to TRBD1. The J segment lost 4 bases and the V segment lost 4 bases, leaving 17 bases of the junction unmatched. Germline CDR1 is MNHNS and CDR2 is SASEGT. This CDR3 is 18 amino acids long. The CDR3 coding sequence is TGTGCCAGCAGTGCAGGGGGCGCATTTTCCCGGTTAAGCACTGAAGCTTTCTTT. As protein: CASSAGGAFSRLSTEAFF.

CDR3 sequence (DNA): TGTGCCAGTAGTAGCTGGACAGGGTCTCGCGAGCAGTACTTC. Translated: CASSSWTGSREQYF. The chain couples TRBV19 to TRBJ2-7; 8 positions match TRBD1. The germline CDR1 and CDR2 sequences are LNHDA and SQIVND (reference sequence). V was clipped by 4 bases and J by 6 bases; unmatched bases: 8. The CDR3 loop spans 14 amino acids. Based on the CDR3 plus reference TRBV19 and TRBJ2-7, the full variable domain is DGGITQSPKYLFRKEGQNVTLSCEQNLNHDAMYWYRQDPGQGLRLIYYSQIVNDFQKGDIAEGYSVSREKKESFPLTVTSAQKNPTAFYLCASSSWTGSREQYFGPGTRLTVT.

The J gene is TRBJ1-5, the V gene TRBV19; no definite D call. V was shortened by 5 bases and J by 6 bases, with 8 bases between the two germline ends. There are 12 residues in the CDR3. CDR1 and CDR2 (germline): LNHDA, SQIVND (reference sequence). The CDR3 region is CASSQAPQPQHF. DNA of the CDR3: TGTGCCAGTAGTCAGGCCCCTCAGCCCCAGCATTTT.

CDR3 sequence reads: CASSEGRGRFSGSYNEQFF. In nucleotides, the CDR3 is TGCGCCAGCAGTGAAGGGAGAGGCAGGTTTAGTGGCTCCTACAATGAGCAGTTCTTC. The chain combines TRBV10-1 with TRBJ2-1; D possibly corresponds to TRBD2 (5 bases). The CDR3 sequence is 19 residues long. Germline V gene sequence: CDR1 WNHNN, CDR2 SYGVQD (reference sequence). Trimming stripped 3 bases from V and 0 bases from J, with 21 bases between.